One and the same sample provided the 21 T cell receptor beta chains below, sequenced in a study of CD8+ T cells in alopecia areata (dated by TCRdb to 2016 to 2019). What the treatment or condition label conveys for this sample: oral pan-JAK inhibitor, 5-10 mg twice daily. Receptor libraries were prepared by the immunoSEQ multiplex PCR assay. For TCR sequencing, RNA was extracted from every sample and reverse transcribed into cDNA to serve as template. TCRdb provides this immuneACCESS table in a form limited to in-frame rearrangements. Some clones are lacking; in checked studies, under half of them reflect an unresolved V gene, and why the rest are absent is not known. Within this sample are some 150,000 clones, with roughly 63% of them counted one time only. Roughly 17% of the sample belongs to the ten largest clones. The sample consisted of CD4+ T cells sorted from blood, taken at roughly week 58, from a patient treated with tofacitinib. These TCRs come from a human donor with alopecia areata.

This clone was seen a handful of times. V and J are TRBV6-1 and TRBJ2-1, with D unclear. This CDR3 comprises 17 residues. Trimming took off 1 base at V and 0 bases at J, with 13 bases between the two ends. Germline V gene data show CDR1 as MNHNS and CDR2 as SASEGT. CDR3 sequence (DNA): TGTGCCAGCAGTGAAGGTAGGCTGTCCACCTCCTACAATGAGCAGTTCTTC. It specifies CASSEGRLSTSYNEQFF.

This chain connects TRBV9 to TRBJ2-7; weak D call: TRBD2 (5 bases). The CDR3 runs 13 residues. Per the germline V gene, CDR1 is SGDLS and CDR2 is YYNGEE. The V and J ends lost 0 bases and 6 bases respectively, with 10 bases between them. CDR3 sequence (DNA): TGTGCCAGCAGCGTAGGTTCTACTAGCGAGCAGTACTTC. This sequence encodes CASSVGSTSEQYF.

V and J are TRBV4-2 and TRBJ1-1, with unresolved D. Germline V gene sequence: CDR1 LGHNA, CDR2 YNFKEQ. V lost 0 bases to trimming and J lost 1 base, with 6 bases between them. The CDR3 is 14 amino acids. The CDR3, as DNA: TGTGCCAGCAGCCAAGAGGACTCGAACACTGAAGCTTTCTTT. It yields the protein CASSQEDSNTEAFF.

The chain carries TRBV14 and TRBJ1-1; D remains unclear. The germline V gene encodes CDR1 SGHDN and CDR2 FVKESK. The CDR3 is 14 amino acids. Deletions cut 4 bases from V and 6 bases from J, with 15 bases between. CDR3 sequence: CASSLPGRAAEAFF. CDR3 bases: TGTGCCAGCAGCCTCCCGGGGAGGGCCGCTGAAGCTTTCTTT.

This chain uses TRBV19 with TRBJ1-1; 7 bases line up with TRBD1. Per the germline V gene, CDR1 is LNHDA and CDR2 is SQIVND (reference sequence). Losses at the gene ends were 4 bases for V and 1 base for J; bases not matched to a gene: 6. The CDR3 sequence is 15 residues long. In DNA form, the CDR3 reads TGTGCCAGTAGTAGAGGGACAGCAACGAACACTGAAGCTTTCTTT. This translates into CASSRGTATNTEAFF.

The chain combines TRBV29-1 with TRBJ2-7; no firm D call. The germline V gene has CDR1 SQVTM and CDR2 ANQGSEA. The CDR3 covers 13 residues. V was pared by 1 base and J by 5 bases, with 12 bases between. CDR3 sequence reads: CSVEGRLAHEQYF. The CDR3, as DNA: TGCAGCGTTGAAGGCAGACTCGCGCACGAGCAGTACTTC.

J is TRBJ1-1 and V is TRBV9, with a weak D call TRBD1 (5 bases). Germline V gives CDR1 SGDLS, CDR2 YYNGEE. The CDR3 loop spans 14 amino acids. Trimming removed 1 base from V and 2 bases from J, with 9 bases in between. The CDR3 coding sequence is TGTGCCAGCAGCGTACAGGGTTTCAACACTGAAGCTTTCTTT. Protein: CASSVQGFNTEAFF.

The chain joins TRBV7-2 to TRBJ1-6; perhaps TRBD1 as D (5 bases). With 2 bases removed from V and 9 bases from J, the gap between germline ends came to 20 bases. The germline gives CDR1 SGHTA, CDR2 FQGNSA. The CDR3 loop spans 17 amino acids. The CDR3 spells CASSLSVPGPLGSPLHF. The DNA of the CDR3 is TGTGCCAGCAGCTTATCCGTCCCAGGGCCACTCGGTTCACCCCTCCACTTT.

The chain links TRBV7-9 to TRBJ2-7, with 11 bases identical to TRBD1. Germline CDR1 reads SEHNR; CDR2 reads FQNEAQ (reference sequence). V lost 5 bases, J lost 4 bases, and 10 bases stayed unmatched. The CDR3 loop spans 16 amino acids. CDR3 nucleotides: TGTGCCAGCAGCCGACCGGGACAGGGGGAAGCGTACGAGCAGTACTTC. Protein sequence: CASSRPGQGEAYEQYF.

The chain carries TRBV4-2 and TRBJ2-7; 12 bases agree with TRBD1. Unmatched junction bases numbered 10, after V lost 1 base and J lost 3 bases. There are 18 residues in the CDR3. Germline V CDR1 and CDR2: LGHNA, YNFKEQ. The CDR3 DNA reads TGTGCCAGCAGCCAAGCCTTGCCGGGACAGGGGGCAAACTACGAGCAGTACTTC. This sequence encodes CASSQALPGQGANYEQYF.

The V call is TRBV12-5, the J call TRBJ1-1; D is unclear. Germline V gene data show CDR1 as LGHNT and CDR2 as FRNRAP. Trimming shortened V by 3 bases and J by 2 bases, and 7 bases separated the two germline ends. This CDR3 contains 13 residues. The CDR3 nucleotides read TGTGCTAGTGGTTTAGGTGTTAACACTGAAGCTTTCTTT. Translated, it gives CASGLGVNTEAFF.

The chain recombines TRBV28 with TRBJ2-7, with D possibly matching TRBD2 (5 bases). The CDR3 is 14 amino acids. Trimming removed 5 bases at V and 4 bases at J, with 15 bases between. The germline gives CDR1 MDHEN, CDR2 SYDVKM. CDR3 protein: CASSPHRRTYEQYF. In DNA, the CDR3 is TGTGCCAGCAGTCCCCACAGAAGGACTTACGAGCAGTACTTC.

Only a few counts were recorded for this clone. The chain joins TRBV4-2 to TRBJ2-5; 11 bases fit TRBD1. V lost 4 bases and J lost 5; bases outside the gene matches: 12. This CDR3 is 17 amino acids long. CDR1 and CDR2 from the germline V gene are LGHNA and YNFKEQ. CDR3 residues: CASSPGTGGRIVETQYF. CDR3 DNA sequence: TGTGCCAGCAGCCCCGGGACAGGGGGTCGAATCGTGGAGACCCAGTACTTC.

The chain has TRBV5-6 and TRBJ1-5, with 7 bases that match TRBD1. The CDR3 is 16 residues long. The germline V gene encodes CDR1 SGHDT and CDR2 YYEEEE. Trimming removed 3 bases from V and 3 bases from J; junction bases left unmatched: 9. In nucleotides, the CDR3 is TGTGCCAGCAGCTGGTGGTGGGACAGCACCAATCAGCCCCAGCATTTT. Its translation: CASSWWWDSTNQPQHF.

This chain uses TRBV18 with TRBJ2-7; TRBD2 aligns across 9 bases. This CDR3 comprises 16 residues. V trimming: 0 bases; J trimming: 4 bases; junction bases outside the gene matches: 7. Germline CDR1 reads KGHSH; CDR2 reads LQKENI. The CDR3: CASSPPGAGGSYEQYF. The CDR3, as DNA: TGTGCCAGCTCACCACCGGGAGCGGGGGGTTCATACGAGCAGTACTTC.

This rearrangement joins TRBV11-2 to TRBJ2-6, with D uncertain. V gave up 7 bases and J gave up 0 bases, with 7 bases separating them. In germline, CDR1 is SGHAT, CDR2 FQNNGV. The CDR3 is made up of 14 amino acids. CDR3 amino acids: CASTSGSGANVLTF. The CDR3 region has the DNA TGTGCCAGCACTTCTGGCTCTGGGGCCAACGTCCTGACTTTC.

The rearrangement joins TRBV15 to TRBJ1-2; D gene uncertain. This CDR3 has 15 amino acids. Trimming left V 1 base short and J 2 bases short, with 11 bases between. Germline lookup yields CDR1 LNHNV and CDR2 YYDKDF (reference sequence). CDR3 sequence: CATSRGAALNYGYTF. CDR3 bases: TGTGCCACCAGCAGAGGAGCGGCGTTAAACTATGGCTACACCTTC.

The V and J genes are TRBV20-1 and TRBJ2-1; D gene unclear. Germline V gene sequence: CDR1 DFQATT, CDR2 SNEGSKA (reference sequence). CDR3 length: 11 residues. Between the trimmed V and J ends, which lost 1 base and 6 bases, there was a span of 4 bases. The CDR3 DNA reads TGCAGTGCTAGAGGCAGCAATGAGCAGTTCTTC. It translates to CSARGSNEQFF.

The DNA of the CDR3 is TGTGCCAGCAGCTTGGCGGGGGGCCGGAAGACCCAGTACTTC. Its protein product is CASSLAGGRKTQYF. This rearrangement joins TRBV5-5 to TRBJ2-5, with D tentatively TRBD2 (7 bases). The V end was cut by 0 bases, the J end by 6 bases, with 12 bases between. The CDR3 extends over 14 amino acids. Germline loops: CDR1 SGHKS, CDR2 YYEKEE (reference sequence). The variable domain in full, completed from reference TRBV5-5 and TRBJ2-5, reads DAGVTQSPTHLIKTRGQQVTLRCSPISGHKSVSWYQQVLGQGPQFIFQYYEKEERGRGNFPDRFSARQFPNYSSELNVNALLLGDSALYLCASSLAGGRKTQYFGPGTRLLVL.

The chain couples TRBV2 to TRBJ1-1, with D perhaps TRBD1 (5 bases). V lost 4 bases, J lost 1 base, and 7 bases lay in between. This CDR3 is built from 13 residues. Germline CDR1 reads SNHLY; CDR2 reads FYNNEI. The CDR3 nucleotides read TGTGCCAGCAGTGCGGGGACGAACACTGAAGCTTTCTTT. Amino acids: CASSAGTNTEAFF.

The chain joins TRBV25-1 to TRBJ2-7, with D maybe TRBD2 (5 bases). Germline CDR1 and CDR2: MGHDK and SYGVNS. The CDR3 extends over 17 amino acids. V was clipped by 1 base and J by 4 bases, with 20 bases between them. The CDR3 DNA reads TGTGCCAGCAGTGAATCTATGCTGGGGAGTGCCATGTACGAGCAGTACTTC. As protein: CASSESMLGSAMYEQYF.